This T cell receptor beta chain was recorded in a study of blood T cell repertoires in COVID-19. Study as a whole: Whether acute or convalescent, the COVID-19 samples came from the United States, Italy and Spain. Sources were T cells, B-cell-depleted T cells, or PBMCs; the material itself was cDNA or gDNA.

In the source study's methods: Reference gene primer amplification in the assay estimated nucleated cell counts. Assay used: immunoSEQ multiplex PCR; TCRdb lists only in-frame clones, some missing. Clone size and the V and J calls come from that table; the DNA yielded D and trimming. The sample holds some 130,000 clones, about 91% seen once. Germline V lookup: CDR1 SGHDN, CDR2 FVKESK. V gave up 1 base and J gave up 4 bases, with 4 bases separating them. The CDR3 consists of 13 residues. This clone was counted once. The V gene is TRBV14, the J gene TRBJ1-4; D is uncertain. Sequences were obtained from peripheral blood. The clonotype was recovered from a man aged 50-60 years with acute or convalescent COVID-19. The CDR3 region has the DNA TGTGCCAGCAGCCAAGGTCTTAATGAAAAACTGTTTTTT. Its protein is CASSQGLNEKLFF.